This TCR beta chain was captured in a study of shared clonotypes between healthy human individuals. Study information: The cohort had two women and a few men, ages 18 to 49. Used for every donor were three CD4 naive, three CD4 memory, two CD8 naive and one CD8 memory plate.

This clone was detected only once. Its antigen is unknown. CDR1 and CDR2 from the germline V gene are SQVTM and ANQGSEA. V gave up 2 bases and J gave up 3 bases, with 14 bases separating them. The length of the CDR3 is 14 residues. The table came from immunoSEQ multiplex PCR; TCRdb's copy has only in-frame clones and leaves some out. The sample yields about a million clones, about 72% seen once. Study-wide findings and caveats: Among the subsets, naive ones generally showed larger estimated richness than memory ones. The generation probabilities recorded for non-shared clonotypes fell below those of clonotypes shared by all four donors.

The sequenced material came from memory CD4+ T cells from PBMCs. Specified subset: CD45RA-negative fraction. The chain couples TRBV29-1 to TRBJ2-7; D is uncertain. This sequence originates from a young man in good health. Some clones in this sample may be carry-over from other donors' samples. CDR3 DNA sequence: TGCAGCGTTGAACACGGCCCCGGGCGCTACGAGCAGTACTTC. Translating gives CSVEHGPGRYEQYF.